This TCR beta chain was sequenced during a study of read filtering for tumor transcriptome and immune sequencing. Study details: Patients were 17 male and 11 to 15 female, mean age 65.9 years, range about 40 to 85. TCR-mapped reads were about 3.5 to 11 million with IR-seq versus about 85 to 1273 with RNA-seq.

Molecular barcoded adaptors covering alpha/delta and beta/gamma chains were used on roughly 370 ng RNA. Via MiXCR, TCRdb re-called the reads, giving one row per CDR3 protein. Here the sample spans some 40,000 distinct CDR3 sequences, roughly 13% being singletons. Germline loops: CDR1 SEHNR, CDR2 FQNEAQ (reference sequence). The ends were cut back, 2 bases at V and 5 bases at J, with 6 bases in the middle. The CDR3 has 13 amino acids. The source is a donor aged 40 or older with multiple myeloma. The sequenced material came from a population of CD138-negative cells sorted from bone marrow. The chain is built from TRBV7-9 and TRBJ2-2, with D uncertain. CDR3 DNA sequence: TGTGCCAGCAGCTTAACTGTGACCGGGGAGCTGTTTTTT. This translates into CASSLTVTGELFF.